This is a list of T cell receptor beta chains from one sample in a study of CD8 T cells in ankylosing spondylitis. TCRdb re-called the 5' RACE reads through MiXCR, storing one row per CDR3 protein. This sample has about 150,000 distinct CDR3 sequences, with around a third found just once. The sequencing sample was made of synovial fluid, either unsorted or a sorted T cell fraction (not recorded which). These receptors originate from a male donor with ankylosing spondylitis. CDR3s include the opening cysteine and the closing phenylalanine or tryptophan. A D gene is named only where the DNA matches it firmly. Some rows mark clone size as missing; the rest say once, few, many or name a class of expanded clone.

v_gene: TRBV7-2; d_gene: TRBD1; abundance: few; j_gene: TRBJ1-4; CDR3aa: CASSRMDRANEKLFF; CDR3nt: TGTGCCAGCAGCCGTATGGACAGGGCTAATGAAAAACTGTTTTTT
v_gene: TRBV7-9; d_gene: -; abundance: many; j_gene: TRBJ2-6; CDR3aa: CASSRMVGGSGANVLTF; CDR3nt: TGTGCCAGCAGCCGGATGGTCGGAGGCTCTGGGGCCAACGTCCTGACTTTC
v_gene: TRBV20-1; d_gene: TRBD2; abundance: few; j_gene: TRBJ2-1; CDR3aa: CSARIAGGQQFF; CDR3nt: TGCAGTGCTAGGATCGCGGGAGGGCAGCAGTTCTTC
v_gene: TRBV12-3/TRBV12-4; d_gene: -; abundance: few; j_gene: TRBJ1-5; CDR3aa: CASSFWNQPQHF; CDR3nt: TGTGCCAGCAGTTTCTGGAATCAGCCCCAGCATTTT
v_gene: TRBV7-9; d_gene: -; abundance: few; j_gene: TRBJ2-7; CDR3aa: CASSLGAGISYEQYF; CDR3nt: TGTGCCAGCAGCTTAGGGGCAGGGATCTCCTACGAGCAGTACTTC
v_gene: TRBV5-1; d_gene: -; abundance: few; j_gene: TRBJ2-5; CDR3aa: CASSPGSGETQYF; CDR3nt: TGCGCCAGCAGCCCGGGGAGCGGGGAGACCCAGTACTTC
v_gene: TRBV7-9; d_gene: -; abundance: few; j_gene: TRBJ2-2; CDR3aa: CASSLDTSTGELFF; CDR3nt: TGTGCCAGCAGCTTAGACACTTCCACCGGGGAGCTGTTTTTT
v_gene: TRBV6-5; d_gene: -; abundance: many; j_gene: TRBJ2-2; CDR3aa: CASRPFGGELFF; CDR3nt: TGTGCCAGCAGGCCTTTTGGCGGGGAGCTGTTTTTT
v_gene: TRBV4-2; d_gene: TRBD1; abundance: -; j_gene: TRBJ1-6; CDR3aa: CASSQGQGESSPLHF; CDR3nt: TGTGCCAGCAGCCAAGGGCAGGGGGAAAGTTCACCCCTCCACTTT
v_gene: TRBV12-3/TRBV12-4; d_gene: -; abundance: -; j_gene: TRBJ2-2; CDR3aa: CASSREKAGELFF; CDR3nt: TGTGCCAGCAGTCGGGAAAAGGCCGGGGAGCTGTTTTTT
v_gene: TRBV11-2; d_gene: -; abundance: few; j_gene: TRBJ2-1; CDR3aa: CASSLVGGGAGNEQFF; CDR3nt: TGTGCCAGCAGCTTAGTAGGTGGGGGGGCGGGCAATGAGCAGTTCTTC
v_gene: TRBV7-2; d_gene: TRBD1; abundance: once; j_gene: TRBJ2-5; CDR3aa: CASSLGRGLQETQYF; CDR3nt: TGTGCCAGCAGCTTAGGAAGGGGGCTCCAAGAGACCCAGTACTTC
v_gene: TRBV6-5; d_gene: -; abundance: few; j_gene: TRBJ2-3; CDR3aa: CASSYQPGGGTDTQYF; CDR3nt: TGTGCCAGCAGTTACCAGCCCGGAGGAGGCACAGATACGCAGTATTTT
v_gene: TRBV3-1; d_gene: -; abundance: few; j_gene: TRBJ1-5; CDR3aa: CASSQGAGTYQPQHF; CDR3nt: TGTGCCAGCAGCCAAGGGGCAGGGACGTATCAGCCCCAGCATTTT
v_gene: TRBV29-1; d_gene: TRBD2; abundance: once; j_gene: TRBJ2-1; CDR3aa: CSARLAGSNEQFF; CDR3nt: TGCAGCGCCCGACTAGCGGGCAGCAATGAGCAGTTCTTC